This T cell receptor (beta chain) stems from a study of T-cell reconstitution after alpha-beta-depleted transplantation in children. Unique molecular identifiers were incorporated during preparation of the TCRbeta library. MiXCR, run by TCRdb on the PCR reads, gives a single entry per CDR3 protein. This table holds roughly 500,000 distinct CDR3 sequences, roughly 10% found once. In this sample, this clonotype turned up a few times. With V trimmed by 1 base and J by 0 bases, 8 bases remained unmatched. From germline, CDR1 is LGHNA and CDR2 YSLEER. The CDR3 runs to 17 residues. The input for sequencing was PBMCs, taken before TCRalphabeta/CD19-depleted stem cell transplant. V usage is TRBV4-3 and J usage is TRBJ2-7, with 8 bases identical to TRBD2. This receptor was identified in a child younger than 10 with inherited bone marrow failure, due to receive a stem cell transplant. CDR3 protein: CASSQGVTSVSSYEQYF. The CDR3 coding sequence is TGCGCCAGCAGCCAAGGGGTGACTAGCGTCAGCTCCTACGAGCAGTACTTC.